Listed below are T cell receptor beta chains from one sample, sequenced in a study of cytomegalovirus exposure and HLA in healthy donors. Sequencing used immunoSEQ multiplex PCR; TCRdb keeps in-frame clones, though not all of them. The profile shows around 150,000 clones, around three quarters of them singletons. The sequenced material came from PBMCs. Source of these receptors: a middle-aged woman in good health and CMV-seronegative. CDR3s include the opening cysteine and the closing phenylalanine or tryptophan. Fields, in order: D gene, clone size, J gene, V gene, CDR3 DNA, CDR3 protein. D genes are given only for firm matches. A row's size may be missing; if present it is once, few, many or a size class.

-,once,TRBJ2-7,TRBV10-3,TGTGCCATCAACAACGGACTACTCTACGAGCAGTACTTC,CAINNGLLYEQYF
-,-,TRBJ1-1,TRBV27,TGTGCCAGCAGTCTACAGGGTAGGACTGAAGCTTTCTTT,CASSLQGRTEAFF
-,-,TRBJ2-1,TRBV2,TGTGCCAGCAGTGAAAGGGACTCCTCCCTAGGAGGGCAGTTCTTC,CASSERDSSLGGQFF
-,-,TRBJ1-1,TRBV6-5,TGTGCCAGCAGTTACTCAACACAGGGGAACACTGAAGCTTTCTTT,CASSYSTQGNTEAFF
-,-,TRBJ2-5,TRBV28,TGTGCCAGCAGAACCGGTTCACAAGAGACCCAGTACTTC,CASRTGSQETQYF
-,-,TRBJ2-3,TRBV5-1,TGCGCCAGCAGCACAACAGGCACAGATACGCAGTATTTT,CASSTTGTDTQYF
-,-,TRBJ2-7,TRBV5-1,TGCGCCAGCAGCTTGGAGAGCTCCTACGAGCAGTACTTC,CASSLESSYEQYF
TRBD1,-,TRBJ1-2,TRBV19,TGTGCCAGTAGTCCTGGACAGGGTTATGGCTACACCTTC,CASSPGQGYGYTF
-,few,TRBJ2-1,TRBV28,TGTGCCAGCAGTTTAAGCGATTTCCATGAGCAGTTCTTC,CASSLSDFHEQFF
-,-,TRBJ2-7,TRBV29-1,TGCAGCGTCGGCCTGACTGTCCCCTACGAGCAGTACTTC,CSVGLTVPYEQYF
-,-,TRBJ2-1,TRBV20-1,TGCAGTGCAGGAGACTACAATGAGCAGTTCTTC,CSAGDYNEQFF
-,-,TRBJ2-7,TRBV9,TGTGCCAGCAGCGTAGATAGCGGTTACGAGCAGTACTTC,CASSVDSGYEQYF
TRBD1,-,TRBJ2-7,TRBV30,TGTGCCTGGAGCACAGGGGTTACGTACGAGCAGTACTTC,CAWSTGVTYEQYF
TRBD2,-,TRBJ2-1,TRBV18,TGTGCCAGCTCACCACCGGGACTAGCGGGAGGGGGTGAGCAGTTCTTC,CASSPPGLAGGGEQFF
TRBD2,-,TRBJ2-2,TRBV10-3,TGTGCCGTTGGAGGCGGGAGGACTACAAGCACAGAGCTGTTTTTT,CAVGGGRTTSTELFF
TRBD2,-,TRBJ2-1,TRBV2,TGTGCCAGCAAGTTCACTACCGGGACTAGCGGATACAATGAGCAGTTCTTC,CASKFTTGTSGYNEQFF
TRBD1,-,TRBJ1-4,TRBV5-1,TGCGCCAGCAGCTTTAGGGGACAGGACGCCTTGAATGAAAAACTGTTTTTT,CASSFRGQDALNEKLFF
-,few,TRBJ2-7,TRBV30,TGTGCCTGGTTCGGGGGCTACGAGCAGTACTTC,CAWFGGYEQYF
TRBD1,-,TRBJ1-3,TRBV2,TGTGCCAGCACCAGGGGGCGGACAGGTGGAAACACCATATATTTT,CASTRGRTGGNTIYF
-,-,TRBJ2-3,TRBV9,TGTGCCAGCAGCGACAGCCAGGGTTTCGGAGATACGCAGTATTTT,CASSDSQGFGDTQYF
-,-,TRBJ2-7,TRBV14,TGTGCCAGCAGCCTATCCAGGGTAGACGAGCAGTACTTC,CASSLSRVDEQYF
TRBD1,-,TRBJ1-5,TRBV6-1,TGTGCCACCCAATCCAGGGGGGAACAGCCCCAGCATTTT,CATQSRGEQPQHF